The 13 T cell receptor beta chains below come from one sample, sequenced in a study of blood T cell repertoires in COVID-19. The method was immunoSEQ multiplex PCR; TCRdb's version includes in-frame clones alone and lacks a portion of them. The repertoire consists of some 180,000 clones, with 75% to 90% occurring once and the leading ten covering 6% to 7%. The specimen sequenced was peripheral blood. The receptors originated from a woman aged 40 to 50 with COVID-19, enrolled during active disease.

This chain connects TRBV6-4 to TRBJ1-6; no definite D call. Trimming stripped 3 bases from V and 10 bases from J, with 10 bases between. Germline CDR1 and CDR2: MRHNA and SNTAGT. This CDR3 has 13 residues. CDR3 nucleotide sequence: TGTGCCAGCAGTGAAAGTAGAGGATCACCCCTCCACTTT. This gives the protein CASSESRGSPLHF.

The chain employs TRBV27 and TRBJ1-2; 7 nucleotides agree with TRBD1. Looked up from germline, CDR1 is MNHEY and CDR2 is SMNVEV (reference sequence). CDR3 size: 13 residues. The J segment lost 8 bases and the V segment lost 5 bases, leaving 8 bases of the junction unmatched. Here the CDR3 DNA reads TGTGCCAGCAGTCCCGGACAGGTTCTCGGCTACACCTTC. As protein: CASSPGQVLGYTF.

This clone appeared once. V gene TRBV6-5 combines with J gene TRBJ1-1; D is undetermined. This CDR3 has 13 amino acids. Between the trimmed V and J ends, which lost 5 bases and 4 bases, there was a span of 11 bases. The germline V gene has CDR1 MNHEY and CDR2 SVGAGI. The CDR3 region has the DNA TGTGCCAGCAGTCCCCGGCAGGTCACTGAAGCTTTCTTT. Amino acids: CASSPRQVTEAFF.

This chain's CDR3 is CATSRAGGEKLFF. Here the CDR3 DNA reads TGTGCCACCAGCAGAGCGGGGGGTGAAAAACTGTTTTTT. The chain uses TRBV15 and TRBJ1-4, with D maybe TRBD1 (5 bases). The V gene lost 1 base and the J gene lost 7 bases, with 7 bases spanning the gap. Germline CDR1 LNHNV, CDR2 YYDKDF (reference sequence). This CDR3 is built from 13 residues. Full variable domain (remainder filled in from reference TRBV15 and TRBJ1-4): DAMVIQNPRYQVTQFGKPVTLSCSQTLNHNVMYWYQQKSSQAPKLLFHYYDKDFNNEADTPDNFQSRRPNTSFCFLDIRSPGLGDTAMYLCATSRAGGEKLFFGSGTQLSVL.

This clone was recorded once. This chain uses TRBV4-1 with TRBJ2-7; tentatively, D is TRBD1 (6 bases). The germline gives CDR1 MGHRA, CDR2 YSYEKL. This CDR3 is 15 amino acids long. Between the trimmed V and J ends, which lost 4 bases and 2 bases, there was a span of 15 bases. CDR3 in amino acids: CASSLGHHYPYEQYF. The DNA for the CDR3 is TGCGCCAGCAGCCTGGGACACCACTACCCCTACGAGCAGTACTTC.

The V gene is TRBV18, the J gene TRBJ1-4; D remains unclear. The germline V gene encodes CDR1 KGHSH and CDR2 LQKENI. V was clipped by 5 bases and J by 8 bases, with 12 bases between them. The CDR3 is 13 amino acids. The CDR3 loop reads CASSLGVGEKLFF. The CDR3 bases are TGTGCCAGCTCATTAGGAGTCGGGGAAAAACTGTTTTTT.

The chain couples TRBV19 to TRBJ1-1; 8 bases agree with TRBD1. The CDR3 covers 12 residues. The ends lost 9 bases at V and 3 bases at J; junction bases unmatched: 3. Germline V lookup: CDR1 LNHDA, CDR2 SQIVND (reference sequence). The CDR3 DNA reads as TGTGCCAGCGACAGGGGCGACACTGAAGCTTTCTTT. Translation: CASDRGDTEAFF.

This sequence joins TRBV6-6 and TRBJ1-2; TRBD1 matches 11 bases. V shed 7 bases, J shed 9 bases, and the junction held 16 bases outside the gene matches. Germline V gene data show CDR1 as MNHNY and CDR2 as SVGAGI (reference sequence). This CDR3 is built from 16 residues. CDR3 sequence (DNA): TGTGCCAGCACTTCCGGGACAGGGGGTTCTCTATCGAGCTACACCTTC. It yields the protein CASTSGTGGSLSSYTF.

CDR3 sequence: CASSIFGQTSNQPQHF. CDR3 bases: TGTGCCAGTAGTATCTTTGGCCAAACTAGCAATCAGCCCCAGCATTTT. V is TRBV19 and J is TRBJ1-5; D not resolved. CDR1 and CDR2 from the germline V gene are LNHDA and SQIVND (reference sequence). The germline V and J ends were trimmed by 3 bases and 0 bases, with 12 bases remaining between them. The CDR3 extends over 16 amino acids.

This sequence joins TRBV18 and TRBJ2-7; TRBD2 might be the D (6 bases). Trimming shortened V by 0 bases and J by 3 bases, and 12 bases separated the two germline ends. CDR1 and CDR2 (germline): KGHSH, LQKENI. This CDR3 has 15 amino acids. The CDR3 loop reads CASSPPEGLGYEQYF. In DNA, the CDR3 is TGTGCCAGCTCACCACCGGAGGGGCTTGGCTACGAGCAGTACTTC. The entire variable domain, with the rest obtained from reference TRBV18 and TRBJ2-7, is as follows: NAGVMQNPRHLVRRRGQEARLRCSPMKGHSHVYWYRQLPEEGLKFMVYLQKENIIDESGMPKERFSAEFPKEGPSILRIQQVVRGDSAAYFCASSPPEGLGYEQYFGPGTRLTVT.

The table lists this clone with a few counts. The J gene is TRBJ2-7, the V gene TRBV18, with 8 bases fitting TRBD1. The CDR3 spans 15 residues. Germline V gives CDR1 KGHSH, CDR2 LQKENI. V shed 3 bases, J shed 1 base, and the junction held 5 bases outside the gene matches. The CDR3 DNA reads TGTGCCAGCTCACCCGGACAGGGACAATCCTACGAGCAGTACTTC. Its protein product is CASSPGQGQSYEQYF.

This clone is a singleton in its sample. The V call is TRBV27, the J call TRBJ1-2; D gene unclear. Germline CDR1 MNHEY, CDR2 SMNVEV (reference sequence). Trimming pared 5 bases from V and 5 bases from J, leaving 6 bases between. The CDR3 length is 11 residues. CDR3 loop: CASSDFYGYTF. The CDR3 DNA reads TGTGCCAGCAGTGACTTTTATGGCTACACCTTC.

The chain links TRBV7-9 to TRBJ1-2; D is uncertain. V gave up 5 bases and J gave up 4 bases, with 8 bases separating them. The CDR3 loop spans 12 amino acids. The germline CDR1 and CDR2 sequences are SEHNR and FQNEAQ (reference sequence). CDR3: CASSPDTYGYTF. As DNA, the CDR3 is TGTGCCAGCAGCCCAGACACCTATGGCTACACCTTC.